The clone carrying this T cell receptor (beta chain) was observed once. The study ran the assay at deep level. Replicate PCRs from sorted subsets contained approximately 190 ng DNA, which is tens of thousands of T cell genomes. TCRdb's copy holds only in-frame clones and misses some; the assay was immunoSEQ multiplex PCR. The data show 1,500,000 or so clones, roughly 98.5% seen once. The sample belongs to a study of shared clonotypes between healthy human individuals. Looked up from germline, CDR1 is SGHTA and CDR2 is FQGNSA. The CDR3 extends over 16 amino acids. The V and J ends lost 1 base and 2 bases respectively, with 14 bases between them. There were no recent acute infections or vaccinations among the donors, who were healthy HIV-negative adults. Caucasian adults residing in Nashville, Tennessee made up all the donors.

This receptor was identified in a man between 25 and 39 years old in good health. This chain uses TRBV7-2 with TRBJ1-2; no definite D call. Sequencing was performed on naive CD4+ T cells sorted from blood. Subset in this sample: CD45RA+ positively selected. The CDR3: CASSLDIFGRNYGYTF. The CDR3, as DNA: TGTGCCAGCAGCTTAGATATTTTCGGACGGAACTATGGCTACACCTTC.